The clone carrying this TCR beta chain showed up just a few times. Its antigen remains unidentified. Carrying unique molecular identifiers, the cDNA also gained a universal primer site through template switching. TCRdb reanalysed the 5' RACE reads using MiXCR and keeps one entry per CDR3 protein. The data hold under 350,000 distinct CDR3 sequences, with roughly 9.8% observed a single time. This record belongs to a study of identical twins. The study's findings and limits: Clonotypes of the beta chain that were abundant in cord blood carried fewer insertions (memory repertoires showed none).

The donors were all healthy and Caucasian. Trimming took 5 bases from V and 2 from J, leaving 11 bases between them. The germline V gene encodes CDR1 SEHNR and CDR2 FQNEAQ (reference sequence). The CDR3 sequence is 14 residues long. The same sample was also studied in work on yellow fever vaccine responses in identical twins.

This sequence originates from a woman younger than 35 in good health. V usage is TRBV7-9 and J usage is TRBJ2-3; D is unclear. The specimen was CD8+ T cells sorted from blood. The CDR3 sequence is CASSLEGPTDTQYF. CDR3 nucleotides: TGTGCCAGCAGCCTGGAAGGGCCCACAGATACGCAGTATTTT.